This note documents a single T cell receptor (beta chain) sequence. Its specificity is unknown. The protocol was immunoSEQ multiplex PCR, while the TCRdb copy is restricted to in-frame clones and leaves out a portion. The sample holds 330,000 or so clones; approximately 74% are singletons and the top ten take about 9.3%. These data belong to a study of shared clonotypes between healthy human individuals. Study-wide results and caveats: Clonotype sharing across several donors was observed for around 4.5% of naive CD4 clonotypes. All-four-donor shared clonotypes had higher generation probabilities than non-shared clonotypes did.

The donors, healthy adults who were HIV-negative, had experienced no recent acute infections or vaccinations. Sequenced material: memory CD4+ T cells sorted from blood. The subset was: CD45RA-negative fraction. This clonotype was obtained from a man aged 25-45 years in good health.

Here the CDR3 DNA reads TGTGCCAGCTCACCAAGGGGGCAGAATGAGCAGTTCTTC. Its protein is CASSPRGQNEQFF. The chain uses TRBV18 and TRBJ2-1; 7 bases are a match to TRBD1. With 2 bases clipped from V and 7 bases from J, the junction kept 2 bases outside the gene matches. The CDR3 contains 13 residues. The germline V gene encodes CDR1 KGHSH and CDR2 LQKENI. The variable domain in full, with the rest retrieved from reference TRBV18 and TRBJ2-1, is NAGVMQNPRHLVRRRGQEARLRCSPMKGHSHVYWYRQLPEEGLKFMVYLQKENIIDESGMPKERFSAEFPKEGPSILRIQQVVRGDSAAYFCASSPRGQNEQFFGPGTRLTVL.